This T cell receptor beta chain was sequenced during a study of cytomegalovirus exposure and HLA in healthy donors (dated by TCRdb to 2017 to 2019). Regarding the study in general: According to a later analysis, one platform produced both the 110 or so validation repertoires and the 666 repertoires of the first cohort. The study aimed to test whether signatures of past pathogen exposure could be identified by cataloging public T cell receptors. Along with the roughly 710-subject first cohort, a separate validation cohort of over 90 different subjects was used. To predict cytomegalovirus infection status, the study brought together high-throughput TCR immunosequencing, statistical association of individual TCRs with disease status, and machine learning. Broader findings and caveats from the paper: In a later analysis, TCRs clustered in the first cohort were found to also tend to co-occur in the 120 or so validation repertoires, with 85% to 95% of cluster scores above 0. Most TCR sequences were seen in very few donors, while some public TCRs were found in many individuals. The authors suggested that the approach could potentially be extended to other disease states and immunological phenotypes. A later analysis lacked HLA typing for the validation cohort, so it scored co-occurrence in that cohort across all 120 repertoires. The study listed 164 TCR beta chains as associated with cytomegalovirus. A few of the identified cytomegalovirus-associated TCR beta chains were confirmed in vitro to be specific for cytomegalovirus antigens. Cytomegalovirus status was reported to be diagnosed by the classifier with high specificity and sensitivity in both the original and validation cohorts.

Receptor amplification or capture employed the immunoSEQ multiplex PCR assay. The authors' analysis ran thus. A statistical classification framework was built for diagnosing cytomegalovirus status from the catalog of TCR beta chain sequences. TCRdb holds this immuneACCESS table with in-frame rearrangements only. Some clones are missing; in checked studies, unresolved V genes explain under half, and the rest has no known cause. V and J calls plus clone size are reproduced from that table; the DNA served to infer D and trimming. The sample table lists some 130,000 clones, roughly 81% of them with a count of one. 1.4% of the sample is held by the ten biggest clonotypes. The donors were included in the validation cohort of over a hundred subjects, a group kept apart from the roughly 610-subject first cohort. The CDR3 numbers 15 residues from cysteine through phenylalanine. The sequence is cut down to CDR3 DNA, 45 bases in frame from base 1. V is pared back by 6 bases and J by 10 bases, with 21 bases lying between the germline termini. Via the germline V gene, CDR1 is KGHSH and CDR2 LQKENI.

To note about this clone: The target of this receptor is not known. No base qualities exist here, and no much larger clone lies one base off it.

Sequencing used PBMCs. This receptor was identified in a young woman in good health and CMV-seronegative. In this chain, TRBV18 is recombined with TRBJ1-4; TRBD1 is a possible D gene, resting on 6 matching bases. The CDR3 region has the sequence CASSRGGGGSGKLFF. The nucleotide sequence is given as TGTGCCAGCTCGCGGGGGGGAGGGGGGTCCGGAAAACTGTTTTTT.